Below, 15 T cell receptor beta chains from the same sample are listed, as sequenced in a study of OX40 agonist ivuxolimab in advanced cancers. Preparation of the library involved the immunoSEQ multiplex PCR assay. Not all clones reach the TCRdb copy of this immuneACCESS table, which keeps in-frame sequences only. Checked studies attribute under half of the gap to unresolved V genes and leave the rest unexplained. This sample has approximately 70,000 clones in its table, and about 90% of those were observed once. About 1.3% of the sample is held by the ten biggest clonotypes. The source was CD4+ or CD8+ T cells sorted from blood, collected in a trial of the OX40 agonist ivuxolimab. These receptors all come from an adult with an advanced solid tumor such as melanoma, head and neck, liver or kidney cancer.

The chain carries TRBV28 and TRBJ1-2; 7 bases agree with TRBD1. CDR1 is MDHEN, CDR2 SYDVKM, per germline. Trimming removed 6 bases from V and 9 bases from J; junction bases left unmatched: 7. The CDR3 has 12 residues. CDR3 in DNA: TGTGCCAGCAGCTCGGACAGGCGACGCTACACCTTC. Amino acid sequence: CASSSDRRRYTF.

This clone occurred once. The V gene is TRBV5-5, the J gene TRBJ2-4; 7 bases are a match to TRBD2. Germline V CDR1 and CDR2: SGHKS, YYEKEE (reference sequence). The CDR3 spans 15 residues. Losses at the gene ends were 4 bases for V and 0 bases for J; bases not matched to a gene: 4. The DNA for the CDR3 is TGTGCCAGCAGCCCTGGGGGGGTAGCCAAAAACATTCAGTACTTC. Translation gives CASSPGGVAKNIQYF.

The chain is built from TRBV5-6 and TRBJ2-7; the D gene is possibly TRBD2 (6 bases). There are 15 residues in the CDR3. Germline-derived CDR1 and CDR2 are SGHDT and YYEEEE. V lost 3 bases to trimming and J lost 1 base, with 14 bases between them. The CDR3 sequence is CASSYYAAGSYEQYF. The CDR3, as DNA: TGTGCCAGCAGCTATTATGCCGCGGGGTCCTACGAGCAGTACTTC. The whole variable domain, filled in from reference TRBV5-6 and TRBJ2-7, reads DAGVTQSPTHLIKTRGQQVTLRCSPKSGHDTVSWYQQALGQGPQFIFQYYEEEERQRGNFPDRFSGHQFPNYSSELNVNALLLGDSALYLCASSYYAAGSYEQYFGPGTRLTVT.

V is TRBV5-1 and J is TRBJ2-1, with 11 bases aligning to TRBD2. Germline values: CDR1 SGHRS, CDR2 YFSETQ. CDR3 length equals 16 residues. J lost 4 bases, V lost 4 bases, and 7 bases had no gene match. CDR3 nucleotide sequence: TGCGCCAGCAGCCTGGTAGGGACTAGCGGTTACAATGAGCAGTTCTTC. Translation gives CASSLVGTSGYNEQFF.

The V and J genes are TRBV27 and TRBJ2-3; D is unresolved. Germline lookup yields CDR1 MNHEY and CDR2 SMNVEV (reference sequence). V gave up 5 bases and J gave up 0 bases, with 3 bases separating them. CDR3 size: 12 residues. The CDR3 nucleotides read TGTGCCAGCAGTCATAGCACAGATACGCAGTATTTT. It codes for CASSHSTDTQYF.

Here the CDR3 DNA reads TGCGCCAGCAGAAAAGACAGCTCCTACGAGCAGTACTTC. It encodes CASRKDSSYEQYF. This sequence joins TRBV5-1 and TRBJ2-7, with D perhaps TRBD1 (5 bases). The CDR3 is 13 residues long. The germline V gene encodes CDR1 SGHRS and CDR2 YFSETQ. Trimming took 5 bases from V and 0 from J, leaving 9 bases between them.

The chain couples TRBV5-1 to TRBJ2-7, with unresolved D. The germline V gene encodes CDR1 SGHRS and CDR2 YFSETQ. The CDR3 contains 15 residues. Trimming removed 4 bases from V and 0 bases from J, with 14 bases in between. The CDR3 DNA reads TGCGCCAGCAGCCTGGATGTCGCGACCTCCTACGAGCAGTACTTC. It translates to CASSLDVATSYEQYF.

The chain employs TRBV5-1 and TRBJ1-4, with a possible D match to TRBD1 (6 bases). This CDR3 has 14 residues. Germline V gives CDR1 SGHRS, CDR2 YFSETQ. V was clipped by 4 bases and J by 8 bases, with 15 bases between them. The CDR3 nucleotides are TGCGCCAGCAGCCTACGGGGGGCGGGAGAAAAACTGTTTTTT. As protein: CASSLRGAGEKLFF.

This chain uses TRBV6-6 with TRBJ2-5; no clear D gene. Deletions cut 2 bases from V and 3 bases from J, with 10 bases between. Germline V gene sequence: CDR1 MNHNY, CDR2 SVGAGI (reference sequence). CDR3 length: 14 residues. This CDR3 reads CASSYPRGEETQYF. The CDR3 DNA reads TGTGCCAGCAGTTACCCCCGTGGGGAAGAGACCCAGTACTTC.

The chain links TRBV7-3 to TRBJ2-4; D gene ambiguous. The CDR3 spans 13 residues. V lost 4 bases to trimming and J lost 2 bases, with 6 bases between them. CDR1 and CDR2 from the germline V gene are SGHTA and FQGTGA. The CDR3 bases are TGTGCCAGCAGCTACGGTTCCAAAAACATTCAGTACTTC. Encoded protein: CASSYGSKNIQYF.

V usage is TRBV5-6 and J usage is TRBJ2-7; D uncertain. Germline CDR1 is SGHDT and CDR2 is YYEEEE. This CDR3 comprises 13 residues. Trimming pared 1 base from V and 0 bases from J, leaving 5 bases between. Written as DNA, the CDR3 is TGTGCCAGCAGCTTGAAAACCTCCTACGAGCAGTACTTC. Protein: CASSLKTSYEQYF.

The chain links TRBV4-2 to TRBJ2-5; 7 bases match TRBD2. Germline-derived CDR1 and CDR2 are LGHNA and YNFKEQ. CDR3 length: 15 amino acids. Trimming at V came to 3 bases and at J to 7 bases, leaving 11 bases not matched to a gene. CDR3 nucleotide sequence: TGTGCCAGCAGCCAGGGGGACTACGAAAGGGGGACCCAGTACTTC. Translating gives CASSQGDYERGTQYF.

The rearrangement uses TRBV7-8 and TRBJ2-3; no reliable D call. Trimming left V 2 bases short and J 5 bases short, with 5 bases between. Germline V lookup: CDR1 SGHVS, CDR2 FQNEAQ. The CDR3 spans 12 residues. The CDR3 is CASSLLIDTQYF. The DNA for the CDR3 is TGTGCCAGCAGCTTATTGATAGATACGCAGTATTTT.

The V and J genes are TRBV28 and TRBJ2-3; 7 bases are a match to TRBD1. Germline CDR1 MDHEN, CDR2 SYDVKM. This CDR3 has 14 residues. V was pared by 8 bases and J by 3 bases, with 8 bases of the junction left unmatched. The chain's CDR3 is CASCRQGETDTQYF. The CDR3 coding sequence is TGTGCCAGCTGTCGGCAGGGGGAAACAGATACGCAGTATTTT.

The genes are TRBV27 and TRBJ2-2; 8 positions match TRBD2. Germline V CDR1 and CDR2: MNHEY, SMNVEV (reference sequence). The J segment lost 0 bases and the V segment lost 4 bases, leaving 7 bases of the junction unmatched. CDR3 length: 17 residues. The CDR3 DNA reads as TGTGCCAGCAGTTCCCCCCGGGGGGGAGCGAACACCGGGGAGCTGTTTTTT. Translation: CASSSPRGGANTGELFF.